This TCR beta chain was sequenced for a study of post-analysis software for immune sequencing data (dated by TCRdb to the mid-2010s). In terms of the full investigation: Relapsing-remitting, secondary progressive and progressive-relapsing multiple sclerosis were recorded as disease courses, and subtype annotation was lacking for some patients. The patient repertoires were set against about 12 previously published healthy control repertoires from donors whose ages ranged from roughly 6 to 27 years. A subset of samples was prepared in parallel using single-end sample barcoding, then pooled and co-amplified after Illumina adapter ligation. The paper's findings and limits, for the study overall: Patients showed significantly higher frequencies than controls for about 5 TRBV segments, among them TRBV5-6, TRBV5-1 and TRBV20-1. When samples were clustered directly using the F measure, samples prepared in the same batch co-clustered strongly, which prompted a batch-effect correction. The control group was slightly older than the multiple sclerosis patient group. Significantly lower normalized Chao1 diversity was found in multiple sclerosis patients than in controls, suggesting substantial peripheral T-cell clonal expansion.

Libraries were built with PCR. Sequencing instrument: Illumina HiSeq 2500. To reduce PCR and sequencing biases, unique molecular identifiers were built into the TCR beta cDNA libraries. Every 1 to 10 million input T cells yielded 500,000 or so cDNA molecules, meaning each molecule approximated one T cell. The patient libraries were prepared and sequenced with the same protocol used for the earlier healthy control dataset. Within a given batch, samples were prepared together, multiplexed and sequenced on the same HiSeq lane. The original pipeline was this. MIGEC was used to process the raw barcoded reads, and molecular identifier groups with only a single read were discarded before consensus assembly and CDR3 extraction. Clonotype tables were post-analysed with VDJtools, and diversity was normalized by down-sampling all datasets to the smallest sample size. In repertoire overlap clustering, CDR3 amino acid sequences, but not nucleotide sequences, were matched to correct batch-related cross-sample contamination. TCRdb reprocessing: public reads trimmed at Q25 with fastp, clones called with MiXCR, in-frame beta chains kept. Merged by CDR3 protein, the rows form single entries marked with the most common genes and DNA. TCRdb's processing, not the authors' own work, is the source of the V and J calls. This sample lists 600,000 to 750,000 distinct CDR3 sequences; 55% to 70% were detected once. The ten most abundant clones make up 11% of the sample.

TCR beta repertoires were profiled from peripheral blood of approximately 13 young patients with multiple sclerosis to demonstrate the VDJtools post-analysis software. The multiple sclerosis patients were children and adolescents ranging in age from roughly 6 to 15 years. Ends trimmed: V by 4 bases, J by 0 bases; bases unmatched to a gene: 4. Reading from cysteine to phenylalanine, the CDR3 counts 16 amino acids. The CDR3 DNA has 48 bases and is translated from base 1. The germline V gene supplies CDR1 MNHEY and CDR2 SVGAGI. Points on this clonotype: Its target antigen remains unknown. Base quality data are lacking; no much larger clone is found one base away.

The specimen sequenced was blood. The rearrangement joined TRBV6-5 to TRBJ2-7; the junction holds 12 bases that match TRBD2. This clonotype originated in a girl aged 2 to 10 with multiple sclerosis. The nucleotide sequence is TGTGCCAGCAGTTCAGGGACTAGCGGGCGCTCCTACGAGCAGTACTTC. It codes for CASSSGTSGRSYEQYF.